This T cell receptor beta chain derives from a study of cytomegalovirus exposure and HLA in healthy donors. Primers for the PCR totalled 60 Vbeta and 13 Jbeta. TCRdb's copy holds only in-frame clones and misses some; the assay was immunoSEQ multiplex PCR. The sample includes some 140,000 clones, approximately 79% of them seen just once. V trimming: 7 bases; J trimming: 2 bases; junction bases outside the gene matches: 7. Germline values: CDR1 KGHSH, CDR2 LQKENI. This CDR3 is 14 amino acids long. Sequenced sample: PBMCs. V and J are TRBV18 and TRBJ1-1; TRBD1 aligns across 7 bases. This TCR was sampled from a man in his forties in good health and CMV-seropositive. This chain's CDR3 is CASLSGTDNTEAFF. The CDR3 bases are TGTGCCAGCTTATCCGGGACAGACAACACTGAAGCTTTCTTT.